The entry below gives a single T cell receptor beta chain sequence along with its context. Its antigen is undetermined. PCR was performed using 60 Vbeta and 13 Jbeta primers. Profiling relied on immunoSEQ multiplex PCR, and the TCRdb table lists in-frame clones only, not all of them. The top ten hold around 1.8% of the sample, which has approximately 120,000 clones, about three quarters seen once. V was shortened by 6 bases and J by 9 bases, with 15 bases between the two germline ends. The CDR3 covers 13 residues. CDR1 MNHEY and CDR2 SMNVEV come from the germline V gene (reference sequence). These data originate in a study of cytomegalovirus exposure and HLA in healthy donors. Regarding the study as a whole: Altogether, around 160 TCR beta chains were recorded as cytomegalovirus-associated. Trimming of TCR beta V- and J-genes showed a link, identified in a later analysis, to a missense DCLRE1C variant. Rare sequences made up most TCRs, while some public TCRs were found in many donors.

This sequence was found in a middle-aged man in good health and CMV-seronegative. This chain connects TRBV27 to TRBJ2-1, with TRBD1 as a possible D gene (6 bases). Sample: PBMCs. The CDR3 bases are TGTGCCAGCAGACCCCCCACAGGGTTTGAGCAGTTCTTC. Its protein is CASRPPTGFEQFF.